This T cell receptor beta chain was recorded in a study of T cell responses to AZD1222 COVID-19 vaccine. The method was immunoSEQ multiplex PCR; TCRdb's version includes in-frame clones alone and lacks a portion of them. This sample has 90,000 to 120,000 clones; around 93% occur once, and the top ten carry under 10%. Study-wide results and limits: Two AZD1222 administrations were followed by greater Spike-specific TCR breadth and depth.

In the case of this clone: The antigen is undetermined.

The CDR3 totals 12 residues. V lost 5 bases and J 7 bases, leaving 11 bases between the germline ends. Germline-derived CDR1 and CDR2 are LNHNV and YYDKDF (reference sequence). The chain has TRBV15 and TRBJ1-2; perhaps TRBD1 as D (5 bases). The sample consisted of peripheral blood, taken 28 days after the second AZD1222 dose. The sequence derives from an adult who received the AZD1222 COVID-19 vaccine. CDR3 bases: TGTGCCACCAGCCCTGACAGATTTGGCTACACCTTC. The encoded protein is CATSPDRFGYTF.